This T cell receptor (beta chain) emerged from a study of blood T cell repertoires in COVID-19. This CDR3 has 14 amino acids. Germline CDR1 SGHTA, CDR2 FQGNSA. V dropped 2 bases and J dropped 6; count of bases not matched to a gene: 6. Only in-frame clones appear in the TCRdb table, and some are missing; sequencing was by immunoSEQ multiplex PCR. Among more than 150,000 clones listed, about 85% were seen once. This receptor was identified in a woman aged 50 to 60 who had recovered from COVID-19. The chain joins TRBV7-2 to TRBJ1-2; 7 nucleotides line up with TRBD1. Sequencing used PBMCs or T cells enriched from blood (not recorded which). The CDR3: CASSLRGLIDGYTF. DNA of the CDR3: TGTGCCAGCAGCTTAAGGGGGCTGATTGATGGCTACACCTTC.